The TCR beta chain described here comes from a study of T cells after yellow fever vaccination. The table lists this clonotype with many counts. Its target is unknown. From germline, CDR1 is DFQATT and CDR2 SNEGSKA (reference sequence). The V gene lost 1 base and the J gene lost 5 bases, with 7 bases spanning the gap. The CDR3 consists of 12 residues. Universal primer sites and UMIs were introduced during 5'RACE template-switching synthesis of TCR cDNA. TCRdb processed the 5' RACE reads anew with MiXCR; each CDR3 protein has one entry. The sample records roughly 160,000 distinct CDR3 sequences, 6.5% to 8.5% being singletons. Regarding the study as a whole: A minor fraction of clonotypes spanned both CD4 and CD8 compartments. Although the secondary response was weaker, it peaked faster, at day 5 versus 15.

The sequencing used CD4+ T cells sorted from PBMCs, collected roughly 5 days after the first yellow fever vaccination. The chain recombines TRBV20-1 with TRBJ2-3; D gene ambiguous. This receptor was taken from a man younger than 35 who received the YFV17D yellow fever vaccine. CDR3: CSARALGDTQYF. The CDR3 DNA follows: TGCAGTGCTAGAGCATTGGGAGATACGCAGTATTTT.